The sequence of this T cell receptor (beta chain) was determined in a study of CD8 T cells in Susac syndrome. Study context: When blood was collected, patients with Susac syndrome were therapy-naive, were taking corticosteroids, or were receiving intravenous immunoglobulin alone.

Random-hexamer reverse transcription was applied to about 0.45 to 1 ug RNA. One entry per CDR3 protein, called by TCRdb with MiXCR from the immunoSEQ multiplex PCR reads. The data show 77,000 or so distinct CDR3 sequences, with more than 85% seen just once and roughly 0.5% held by the top ten. In Susac syndrome patients, recently defined diagnostic criteria for definite or probable disease were met. TEMRA cells were FACS-enriched and CD8+ and CD4+ T cells negatively isolated. The CDR3 has 13 amino acids. V shed 2 bases and J shed 1 base, with 3 bases lying between them. Per germline, CDR1 SGHTA and CDR2 FQGNSA.

This sequence joins TRBV7-2 and TRBJ2-1; D unresolved. The receptor's source is a human donor with Susac syndrome. Sample: CD4+ T cells from PBMCs. Written as DNA, the CDR3 is TGTGCCAGCAGCTTACAGTCCTACAATGAGCAGTTCTTC. Encoded protein: CASSLQSYNEQFF.